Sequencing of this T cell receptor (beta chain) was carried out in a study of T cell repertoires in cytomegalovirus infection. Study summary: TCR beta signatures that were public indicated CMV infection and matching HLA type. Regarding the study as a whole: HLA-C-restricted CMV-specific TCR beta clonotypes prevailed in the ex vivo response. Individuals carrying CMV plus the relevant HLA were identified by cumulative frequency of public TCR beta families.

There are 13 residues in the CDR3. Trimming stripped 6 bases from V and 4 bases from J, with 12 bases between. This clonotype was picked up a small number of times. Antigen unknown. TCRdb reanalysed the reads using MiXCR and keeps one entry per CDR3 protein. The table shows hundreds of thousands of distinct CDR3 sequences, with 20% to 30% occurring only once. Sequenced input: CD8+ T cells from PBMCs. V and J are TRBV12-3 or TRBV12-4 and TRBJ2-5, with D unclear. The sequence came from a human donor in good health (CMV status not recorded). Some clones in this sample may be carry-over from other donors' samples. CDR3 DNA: TGTGCCAGCAGGCTGTCCGTCTCAGAGACCCAGTACTTC. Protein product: CASRLSVSETQYF.